This T cell receptor (beta chain) was obtained from a study of T cells after yellow fever vaccination. TCRdb processed the 5' RACE reads anew with MiXCR; each CDR3 protein has one entry. The data hold 500,000 to 650,000 distinct CDR3 sequences, with less than 15% observed a single time. Germline loops: CDR1 SGHRS, CDR2 YFSETQ. This CDR3 region has 14 residues. The V segment lost 2 bases and the J segment 5 bases; nucleotides outside the gene matches: 4. Whole-study results and caveats: Reappearance after the booster was observed for most primary-vaccination clones (roughly 97% CD4, more than 70% CD8). Clonotypes found in both CD4 and CD8 compartments made up a small share.

Remarks on this clonotype: As yet, its antigen is unknown.

This sample comprised PBMCs, obtained on the day of the yellow fever booster vaccination. The TCR was taken from a man aged 25-45 years who received the YFV17D yellow fever vaccine. The chain joins TRBV5-1 to TRBJ1-5; TRBD1 matches 7 bases. The chain's CDR3 is CASSLEGGYQPQHF. In DNA, the CDR3 is TGCGCCAGCAGCTTAGAAGGGGGCTATCAGCCCCAGCATTTT.